The 10 T cell receptor beta chains listed next were all sequenced from one sample in a study of molecular identifiers for immune sequencing clone quantification. One entry per CDR3 protein results from TCRdb running MiXCR on the PCR reads. The sample holds around 480,000 distinct CDR3 sequences, around 23% seen once. Sequenced material: naive CD8+ T cells from blood, with Jurkat cell RNA spiked in. The subset is: FACS-sorted CD8+CD4-CCR7+CD45RA+ naive T cells. These receptor sequences come from a human donor in good health. Some libraries in this study had Jurkat cell RNA spiked in.

This clonotype showed up just a few times. The chain has TRBV10-2 and TRBJ1-6; 7 bases agree with TRBD1. The CDR3 is 13 residues long. The germline V gene has CDR1 WSHSY and CDR2 SAAADI. With V trimmed by 7 bases and J by 7 bases, 4 bases remained unmatched. The CDR3 DNA reads TGCGCCAGCATACAGGGGCCCAATTCACCCCTCCACTTT. Protein: CASIQGPNSPLHF.

The chain recombines TRBV18 with TRBJ1-2; 8 bases map to TRBD1. The CDR3 covers 15 residues. The V segment lost 3 bases and the J segment 7 bases; nucleotides outside the gene matches: 10. Germline CDR1 KGHSH, CDR2 LQKENI. CDR3 in amino acids: CASSPSPGQVFGYTF. CDR3 DNA sequence: TGTGCCAGCTCACCGTCGCCGGGACAGGTTTTTGGCTACACCTTC.

For the CDR3, the DNA is TGTGCCAGCAGTTTCGGGCCCGGTACTGGAAACACCATATATTTT. Translating it yields CASSFGPGTGNTIYF. V gene TRBV27 combines with J gene TRBJ1-3; D is ambiguous. Per germline, CDR1 MNHEY and CDR2 SMNVEV (reference sequence). This CDR3 comprises 15 residues. V lost 3 bases to trimming and J lost 2 bases, with 11 bases between them.

This clonotype was picked up one time. A read error may be the cause here, since a much bigger clone is one base away. CDR3 protein: CASNPEISSGTNVLTF. The CDR3 DNA sequence: TGCGCCAGCAACCCAGAAATTAGCTCTGGGACCAACGTCCTGACTTTC. V gene TRBV4-3 combines with J gene TRBJ2-6; D is unclear. The CDR3 spans 16 residues. Per the germline V gene, CDR1 is LGHNA and CDR2 is YSLEER.

This clonotype was picked up one time. The rearrangement uses TRBV19 and TRBJ1-6, with a weak D call TRBD1 (6 bases). The CDR3 has 14 residues. Germline loops: CDR1 LNHDA, CDR2 SQIVND (reference sequence). V shed 3 bases and J shed 7 bases, with 10 bases lying between them. CDR3 sequence (DNA): TGTGCCAGTAGTATGGACAGCCGAAATTCACCCCTCCACTTT. It encodes CASSMDSRNSPLHF.

This clonotype turned up a few times. This chain uses TRBV6-2 or TRBV6-3 with TRBJ2-7; D gene ambiguous. Germline values: CDR1 MNHEY, CDR2 SVGEGT. CDR3 size: 14 residues. V lost 0 bases to trimming and J lost 2 bases, with 8 bases between them. The CDR3: CASSYSGETYEQYF. CDR3 DNA: TGTGCCAGCAGTTACTCAGGTGAAACCTACGAGCAGTACTTC.

The V and J genes are TRBV7-9 and TRBJ2-3, with D perhaps TRBD1 (6 bases). V lost 5 bases and J 2 bases, leaving 17 bases between the germline ends. The CDR3 covers 16 residues. CDR1 SEHNR and CDR2 FQNEAQ come from the germline V gene (reference sequence). The CDR3 sequence: CASSPSRDTYTDTQYF. The CDR3 region has the DNA TGTGCCAGCAGCCCCTCCCGGGACACCTACACAGATACGCAGTATTTT.

A note on this clonotype: An end of the junction does not agree with germline; a read error may underlie this. This chain connects TRBV20-1 to TRBJ1-4; unclear D gene. The CDR3 covers 16 residues. The germline V gene has CDR1 DFQATT and CDR2 SNEGSKA (reference sequence). CDR3 coding DNA: TGCAGTGCTACAGACCCACAGCGTGCAACTAATGAAAAACTGTCTTTT. It yields the protein CSATDPQRATNEKLSF.

The DNA for the CDR3 is TGTGCCAGCAGTGCCAACAGGGGGCGTTTAGGCTATGGCTACACCTTC. This encodes CASSANRGRLGYGYTF. This rearrangement joins TRBV25-1 to TRBJ1-2; 9 bases line up with TRBD1. From germline, CDR1 is MGHDK and CDR2 SYGVNS. With V trimmed by 4 bases and J by 4 bases, 10 bases remained unmatched. This CDR3 has 16 amino acids.

This clonotype was counted only a few times. The chain has TRBV11-2 and TRBJ2-7, with 12 bases identical to TRBD2. There are 13 residues in the CDR3. Germline V lookup: CDR1 SGHAT, CDR2 FQNNGV. J gave up 6 bases and V 7 bases, and 4 bases lay outside the gene matches. Here the CDR3 reads CASTTSGSREQYF. For the CDR3, the DNA is TGTGCCAGCACGACTAGCGGGAGTCGCGAGCAGTACTTC.